This TCR beta chain appears in the sequencing data of a study of cytomegalovirus exposure and HLA in healthy donors. This clone was counted only a few times. Its antigen is as yet unknown. General study points: When analyzed later, a missense DCLRE1C variant was found to be linked to TCR beta V- and J-gene trimming.

Germline CDR1 is SEHNR and CDR2 is FQNEAQ (reference sequence). Unmatched junction bases numbered 7, after V lost 5 bases and J lost 7 bases. The CDR3 totals 14 residues. Healthy bone marrow donors made up the donors. The PCR had 60 Vbeta and 13 Jbeta primers. Profiled with immunoSEQ multiplex PCR; TCRdb holds only in-frame clones, not every one. The sample lists fewer than 120,000 clones, over 65% seen once, with 13% in the top ten. The sample consisted of PBMCs. This sequence originates from a young man in good health and CMV-seropositive. The chain links TRBV7-9 to TRBJ1-3, with TRBD1 identical over 8 bases. The CDR3 loop is CASSTDRDANTIYF. The CDR3, as DNA: TGTGCCAGCAGCACGGACAGGGATGCGAACACCATATATTTT. The entire variable domain, with the rest obtained from reference TRBV7-9 and TRBJ1-3, is as follows: DTGVSQNPRHKITKRGQNVTFRCDPISEHNRLYWYRQTLGQGPEFLTYFQNEAQLEKSRLLSDRFSAERPKGSFSTLEIQRTEQGDSAMYLCASSTDRDANTIYFGEGSWLTVV.